The clone carrying this T cell receptor (beta chain) was seen more than once but under ten times. What it recognizes is unknown. Per the germline V gene, CDR1 is MNHEY and CDR2 is SVGAGI. V was trimmed by 7 bases and J by 9 bases, leaving 13 bases between them. The CDR3 is made up of 11 amino acids. Libraries were prepared by immunoSEQ multiplex PCR; TCRdb keeps only in-frame clonotypes and omits some of them. The table lists just under 60,000 clones, around 74% of them singletons. The data stem from a study of radiotherapy plus CTLA-4 blockade in lung cancer. Overall study: Disease control was seen in approximately 31% of patients, objective responses in about 18%. Overall study results and limits: Radiotherapy with ipilimumab was followed by blood expansion of tumor-derived clones. Interferon-beta and early blood T cell clone dynamics reportedly predicted response best.

The rearrangement links TRBV6-5 to TRBJ2-7; D perhaps matches TRBD1 (6 bases). The source of this sequence is a human donor with non-small cell lung cancer whose response to radiotherapy plus ipilimumab could not be evaluated. The source material was peripheral blood, sampled from a patient treated with radiotherapy plus ipilimumab. For the CDR3, the DNA is TGTGCCAGCAATGGGGAAGGGGGGCAGTACTTC. Translation gives CASNGEGGQYF.